This TCR beta chain derives from a study of blood T cell repertoires in COVID-19. In the study overall: COVID-19 samples collected from the United States, Italy and Spain covered acute and convalescent phases. T cells, B-cell-depleted T cells, or PBMCs supplied cDNA or gDNA.

Per the authors' pipeline: Cell counts per sample came from amplifying reference gene primers. Profiled with immunoSEQ multiplex PCR; TCRdb holds only in-frame clones, not every one. V and J calls and clone size are copied from that table; D and trimming were computed from the DNA. The table lists fewer than 120,000 clones, over 65% of them singletons. Germline values: CDR1 SGHRS, CDR2 YFSETQ. V was cut by 2 bases and J by 0 bases, with 9 bases left in between. This CDR3 comprises 15 residues. The V call is TRBV5-1, the J call TRBJ1-3; D possibly corresponds to TRBD1 (5 bases). The sequenced sample consisted of peripheral blood. The TCR comes from a woman at least 80 years old with acute or convalescent COVID-19. The CDR3 reads CASSFDSSSGNTIYF. In nucleotides, the CDR3 is TGCGCCAGCAGCTTCGACAGTAGCTCTGGAAACACCATATATTTT.